The present T cell receptor beta chain was sequenced within a study of molecular identifiers for immune sequencing clone quantification. The CDR3 has 13 amino acids. With 2 bases removed from V and 8 bases from J, the gap between germline ends came to 10 bases. Per germline, CDR1 MNHEY and CDR2 SMNVEV (reference sequence). General study points: Naive cells had under 1% of molecules in clones above 20 RNA copies, effectors over 99%. Identical TCR molecules that share a barcode could lead to an underestimation of highly expanded clone sizes.

A remark on this clonotype: What it binds is unknown.

Preparation of the bulk TCR libraries relied on previously described methods and listed TCR primers. TCRdb passed the PCR reads through MiXCR, listing each CDR3 protein once. The sample holds approximately 550,000 distinct CDR3 sequences; 25% are singletons and the top ten take around 0.78%. Sequenced material: naive CD8+ T cells from blood, with Jurkat cell RNA spiked in. Subset denoted: FACS-sorted CD8+CD4-CCR7+CD45RA+ naive T cells. The receptor was isolated from a human donor in good health. Some libraries in this study had Jurkat cell RNA spiked in. The gene calls are TRBV27 and TRBJ2-1; D gene ambiguous. The CDR3 loop reads CASSLVYLDEQFF. The CDR3 bases are TGTGCCAGCAGTTTAGTTTATCTCGATGAGCAGTTCTTC.